Below are 25 T cell receptor beta chains sequenced from a single sample in a study of blood T cells in healthy people across ages. Together with a sample-barcoded 5' primer, a J-beta primer mix was included in a second PCR lasting roughly 6 to 12 cycles. TCRdb reprocessed the 5' RACE reads via MiXCR and lists one record per CDR3 protein. Of about 800,000 distinct CDR3 sequences listed, 20% to 25% are singletons. The data also belong to a second study, concerning T cells of mothers and their children.

What was sequenced was blood. Receptor source: a boy younger than 18 in good health.

The chain uses TRBV20-1 and TRBJ2-5; 9 bases are a match to TRBD2. The DNA end is a closer match to TRBJ2-1, so the J assignment may be wrong. The CDR3 covers 14 residues. CDR1 DFQATT and CDR2 SNEGSKA come from the germline V gene (reference sequence). This CDR3 reads CSVRQRGVYNEQFF. The CDR3 bases are TGCAGTGTCAGGCAGCGGGGGGTCTACAATGAGCAGTTCTTC.

This clonotype was detected only once. One end of the junction fails to match germline, which may point to a read error. The chain carries TRBV7-9 and TRBJ2-5; 8 nucleotides line up with TRBD1. The germline V gene encodes CDR1 SEHNR and CDR2 FQNEAQ (reference sequence). CDR3 length: 14 amino acids. CDR3 nucleotide sequence: TGTGCCAGCAGCGACGGACAGGGAGTGGAGACCCACTACTTC. It yields the protein CASSDGQGVETHYF.

The genes are TRBV6-2 or TRBV6-3 and TRBJ2-5, with 7 bases fitting TRBD1. Germline CDR1 MNHEY, CDR2 SVGEGT. The V segment lost 2 bases and the J segment 4 bases; nucleotides outside the gene matches: 7. This CDR3 is 15 amino acids long. Written as DNA, the CDR3 is TGTGCCAGCAGTTACGCCCCGGGACAGCGAGAGACCCAGTACTTC. This gives the protein CASSYAPGQRETQYF.

V gene TRBV5-1 combines with J gene TRBJ1-6; 9 bases align to TRBD1. The V gene end was trimmed by 2 bases and the J gene end by 6 bases; junction bases not matched to a gene: 12. Germline loops: CDR1 SGHRS, CDR2 YFSETQ. This CDR3 comprises 18 residues. This CDR3 reads CASSLRSRDRGTNSPLHF. The CDR3 nucleotides are TGCGCCAGCAGCTTACGATCTCGTGACAGGGGGACTAATTCACCCCTCCACTTT.

The genes are TRBV21-1 and TRBJ1-6; TRBD1 is the table's D call, not checked against the DNA. TRBV21-1 is noted as a pseudogene. The CDR3 is 15 amino acids. CDR3 residues: CASSKPRTGARSLHF. Here the CDR3 DNA reads TGTGCCAGCAGCAAACCTAGGACAGGGGCAAGGTCCCTCCACTTT.

The chain has TRBV20-1 and TRBJ2-3; D uncertain. The CDR3 consists of 12 residues. Germline lookup yields CDR1 DFQATT and CDR2 SNEGSKA (reference sequence). The V end lost 3 bases, the J end lost 6 bases, and 10 bases lay between the germline ends. For the CDR3, the DNA is TGCAGTGCTAGTGGGGTCCAGGATACGCAGTATTTT. Protein product: CSASGVQDTQYF.

The chain joins TRBV12-3 or TRBV12-4 to TRBJ2-7, with 10 bases aligning to TRBD1. The CDR3 length is 13 residues. Trimming took 5 bases from V and 7 from J; bases not matched to a gene: 5. CDR3 in DNA: TGTGCCAGCAGTCGACAGGGGGCGCGGGAGCAGTACTTC. Protein: CASSRQGAREQYF.

This clonotype was seen a handful of times. This chain joins TRBV3-1 and TRBJ2-3; 8 bases line up with TRBD2. V shed 0 bases and J 2 bases; nucleotides not matched to a gene: 13. The germline gives CDR1 LGHDT, CDR2 YNNKEL (reference sequence). The CDR3 consists of 19 residues. This CDR3 is CASSQDSSGGPPYTDTQYF. The CDR3 nucleotides are TGTGCCAGCAGCCAAGATTCCAGCGGGGGCCCCCCTTACACAGATACGCAGTATTTT.

This clonotype was seen a single time. V usage is TRBV27 and J usage is TRBJ2-5; D is uncertain. CDR3 length: 14 amino acids. The germline CDR1 and CDR2 sequences are MNHEY and SMNVEV (reference sequence). V shed 4 bases and J shed 5 bases, with 14 bases lying between them. The CDR3 nucleotides read TGTGCCAGCAGTTCGGAGTGGCGGACGGAGACCCAGTACTTC. Translated, it gives CASSSEWRTETQYF.

This clonotype has just a few counts. The chain couples TRBV4-3 to TRBJ2-1; TRBD2 matches 11 bases. Matching the DNA end better, TRBJ2-7 makes the J call doubtful. CDR3 length: 15 amino acids. Germline CDR1 reads LGHNA; CDR2 reads YSLEER. The CDR3 sequence is CASSQVAGGIYEQYF. The CDR3 coding sequence is TGCGCCAGCAGCCAAGTAGCGGGAGGGATCTACGAGCAGTACTTC.

In this sample, this clonotype turned up a few times. The chain recombines TRBV7-9 with TRBJ2-3; D is undetermined. The CDR3 has 13 residues. Trimming took 2 bases from V and 4 from J, leaving 7 bases between them. Germline CDR1 is SEHNR and CDR2 is FQNEAQ (reference sequence). CDR3 loop: CASSLYSSDTQYF. CDR3 nucleotide sequence: TGTGCCAGCAGCTTATACTCGTCAGATACGCAGTATTTT.

The chain has TRBV7-9 and TRBJ2-1; D ambiguous. Germline-derived CDR1 and CDR2 are SEHNR and FQNEAQ (reference sequence). V gave up 2 bases and J gave up 7 bases, with 12 bases separating them. The CDR3 has 14 amino acids. The CDR3 DNA reads TGTGCCAGCAGCTTACTTGCTAGTATGAATGAGCAGTTCTTC. Translating gives CASSLLASMNEQFF.

This chain links TRBV6-1 with TRBJ2-3; TRBD2 matches 7 bases. The CDR3 is 17 amino acids. V dropped 2 bases and J dropped 0; count of bases not matched to a gene: 8. The germline CDR1 and CDR2 sequences are MNHNS and SASEGT. The CDR3 reads CASSERVAGVSTDTQYF. CDR3 DNA sequence: TGTGCCAGCAGTGAAAGGGTGGCGGGAGTTAGCACAGATACGCAGTATTTT.

This clonotype has just a few counts. The V call is TRBV12-3 or TRBV12-4, the J call TRBJ2-7, with 11 bases lining up with TRBD1. V gave up 5 bases and J gave up 4 bases; unmatched junction bases: 7. The length of the CDR3 is 15 residues. CDR3 nucleotides: TGTGCCAGCAGTCCGGACAGGGGGCTTTTGTACGAGCAGTACTTC. This gives the protein CASSPDRGLLYEQYF.

This clonotype was counted a few times. The chain recombines TRBV27 with TRBJ1-5; 7 bases agree with TRBD1. Germline V gene lookup returns CDR1 MNHEY and CDR2 SMNVEV (reference sequence). V lost 5 bases, J lost 3 bases, and 4 bases stayed unmatched. The CDR3 runs 14 residues. The CDR3 DNA reads as TGTGCCAGCAGTAAACAGGGGTACAATCAGCCCCAGCATTTT. Its protein is CASSKQGYNQPQHF.

This clonotype was detected only a few times. The chain links TRBV15 to TRBJ2-7; D not certain. Trimming stripped 5 bases from V and 1 base from J, with 9 bases between. Germline lookup yields CDR1 LNHNV and CDR2 YYDKDF (reference sequence). There are 13 residues in the CDR3. The CDR3: CATSRQFSYEQYF. In DNA, the CDR3 is TGTGCCACCAGCCGCCAGTTTTCCTACGAGCAGTACTTC. Filled out from reference TRBV15 and TRBJ2-7, the complete variable domain reads DAMVIQNPRYQVTQFGKPVTLSCSQTLNHNVMYWYQQKSSQAPKLLFHYYDKDFNNEADTPDNFQSRRPNTSFCFLDIRSPGLGDTAMYLCATSRQFSYEQYFGPGTRLTVT.

This clonotype was counted at least ten times. The V gene is TRBV14, the J gene TRBJ2-3; D perhaps matches TRBD1 (5 bases). The CDR3 covers 16 residues. CDR1 is SGHDN and CDR2 is FVKESK in the germline V gene. V was shortened by 4 bases and J by 0 bases, with 14 bases between the two germline ends. This CDR3 is CASSPTGGSSTDTQYF. DNA of the CDR3: TGTGCCAGCAGCCCAACAGGCGGTTCTAGCACAGATACGCAGTATTTT.

In this sample, this clonotype turned up a few times. V usage is TRBV28 and J usage is TRBJ2-1, with no clear D. Germline lookup yields CDR1 MDHEN and CDR2 SYDVKM. V was clipped by 2 bases and J by 8 bases, with 7 bases between them. This CDR3 spans 12 amino acids. CDR3 coding DNA: TGTGCCAGCAGTTTACCCCGGGATGAGCAGTTCTTC. This translates into CASSLPRDEQFF. Filled out from reference TRBV28 and TRBJ2-1, the complete variable domain reads DVKVTQSSRYLVKRTGEKVFLECVQDMDHENMFWYRQDPGLGLRLIYFSYDVKMKEKGDIPEGYSVSREKKERFSLILESASTNQTSMYLCASSLPRDEQFFGPGTRLTVL.

The genes are TRBV12-3 or TRBV12-4 and TRBJ2-5; no definite D call. Deletions cut 5 bases from V and 3 bases from J, with 13 bases between. The CDR3 runs to 14 residues. CDR3 in amino acids: CASSDGRAEETQYF. The CDR3 DNA is TGTGCCAGCAGTGACGGACGGGCAGAAGAGACCCAGTACTTC.

The sample holds a few counts of this clonotype. The V call is TRBV9, the J call TRBJ1-2, with TRBD1 identical over 11 bases. Germline values: CDR1 SGDLS, CDR2 YYNGEE. This CDR3 is built from 16 residues. V shed 3 bases and J 8 bases; nucleotides not matched to a gene: 12. For the CDR3, the DNA is TGTGCCAGCAGCGAAAGCTCCTCGGACAGGGGGCGAGGCTACACCTTC. Translation: CASSESSSDRGRGYTF.

The V call is TRBV6-2 or TRBV6-3, the J call TRBJ1-5; D unclear. The V end was cut by 2 bases, the J end by 5 bases, with 4 bases between. CDR3 length: 12 amino acids. Germline V gene sequence: CDR1 MNHEY, CDR2 SVGEGT. CDR3 in amino acids: CASSYAHQPQHF. CDR3 bases: TGTGCCAGCAGTTACGCCCATCAGCCCCAGCATTTT.

A few counts support this clonotype. The chain is built from TRBV28 and TRBJ2-7, with 8 bases fitting TRBD1. J lost 2 bases, V lost 4 bases, and 4 bases had no gene match. There are 14 residues in the CDR3. Per the germline V gene, CDR1 is MDHEN and CDR2 is SYDVKM. This CDR3 reads CASSSGGPAYEQYF. The CDR3 DNA reads TGTGCCAGCAGTTCAGGGGGCCCTGCCTACGAGCAGTACTTC.

This sequence joins TRBV20-1 and TRBJ1-5; TRBD1 agrees at 9 bases. This CDR3 is built from 15 residues. Germline trimming cut 5 bases from V and 2 bases from J; bases unmatched to any gene: 7. Germline V gives CDR1 DFQATT, CDR2 SNEGSKA (reference sequence). DNA for the CDR3: TGCAGTGCTCCACCGGGACAGGGTGGCAATCAGCCCCAGCATTTT. Translating gives CSAPPGQGGNQPQHF.

V is TRBV20-1 and J is TRBJ1-4; 7 bases match TRBD1. Unmatched junction bases numbered 11, after V lost 0 bases and J lost 10 bases. Germline-derived CDR1 and CDR2 are DFQATT and SNEGSKA (reference sequence). The CDR3 sequence is 15 residues long. CDR3 sequence (DNA): TGCAGTGCTAGAGAAACCGGGACAGCCCAAAGAAAACTGTTTTTT. This sequence encodes CSARETGTAQRKLFF.

The chain employs TRBV30 and TRBJ2-5; 9 positions agree with TRBD1. The J call may be mistaken, given a closer DNA end match to TRBJ2-7. Germline-derived CDR1 and CDR2 are GTSNPN and SVGIG (reference sequence). The CDR3 covers 14 residues. Here the CDR3 reads CAWSKGQGIDEQYF. The CDR3 bases are TGTGCCTGGTCAAAAGGACAGGGGATCGACGAGCAGTACTTC.